What follows is one TCR beta chain and its context. This record belongs to a study of blood T cell repertoires in COVID-19. At the level of the study: Samples of COVID-19 (acute and convalescent) were obtained from the United States, Italy and Spain. T cells, B-cell-depleted T cells, or PBMCs supplied cDNA or gDNA.

Per the original methods: How many nucleated cells were present was estimated from reference gene primer amplification. Assay used: immunoSEQ multiplex PCR; TCRdb lists only in-frame clones, some missing. V and J calls and clone size follow that table, whereas D and trimming were derived from the DNA. The sample has 35,000 to 45,000 clones, about 70% seen once; the top ten hold approximately 60%. CDR1 is ENHRY and CDR2 is SYGVKD in the germline V gene. The CDR3 consists of 14 residues. With 5 bases removed from V and 4 bases from J, the gap between germline ends came to 14 bases. The receptor was derived from a man at least 80 years old with acute or convalescent COVID-19. Sequencing used peripheral blood. The chain links TRBV10-3 to TRBJ2-5; tentatively, D is TRBD1 (7 bases). The CDR3 region has the DNA TGTGCCATCAGTCGACAGGGAGGAGGAGAGACCCAGTACTTC. Translating gives CAISRQGGGETQYF.